This record covers a single T cell receptor beta chain. The junction shows a germline mismatch at one end, possibly a read error. Sequencing used immunoSEQ multiplex PCR; TCRdb keeps in-frame clones, though not all of them. The sample yields approximately 130,000 clones, about 87% seen once. The CDR3 totals 16 residues. Per the germline V gene, CDR1 is MDHEN and CDR2 is SYDVKM. The sample originates from a study of control samples from healthy donors and cancer patients. Sequencing was done on a sample of blood. The TCR was taken from a man aged 55 to 70 in good health. This chain joins TRBV28 and TRBJ1-1, with a weak D call TRBD1 (5 bases). The CDR3, as DNA: TGTGCCAGCAGTTTGGTGGTAGGGGAAGGAGGCCATAAGCACTTTTTT. It encodes CASSLVVGEGGHKHFF.